These 14 T cell receptor beta chains came from one sample sequenced in a study of technical replicates of blood from a handful of donors. The protocol was immunoSEQ multiplex PCR, while the TCRdb copy is restricted to in-frame clones and leaves out a portion. The sample has about 78,000 clones, 93% seen once. Sequencing was performed on T cells isolated from PBMCs. These receptors were collected from a human donor in good health.

CDR3 sequence (DNA): TGTGCCAGCGGGAGACAGGGAGTGAATCTGAGTGGCTACACCTTC. Translation gives CASGRQGVNLSGYTF. The V and J genes are TRBV27 and TRBJ1-2; TRBD1 agrees at 7 bases. This CDR3 spans 15 amino acids. Germline CDR1 MNHEY, CDR2 SMNVEV (reference sequence). The J segment lost 7 bases and the V segment lost 8 bases, leaving 16 bases of the junction unmatched.

This chain uses TRBV7-8 with TRBJ2-7, with D possibly TRBD1 on 6 matching bases. The germline V and J ends were trimmed by 1 base and 2 bases, with 15 bases remaining between them. This CDR3 is 16 amino acids long. Germline CDR1 is SGHVS and CDR2 is FQNEAQ. The CDR3 reads CASSLESTGFTYEQYF. CDR3 coding DNA: TGTGCCAGCAGCTTAGAGTCGACAGGTTTTACCTACGAGCAGTACTTC.

The CDR3 region has the DNA TGTGCCAGCTCCGTGACAGGAAGCACTGAAGCTTTCTTT. This codes for CASSVTGSTEAFF. The rearrangement links TRBV18 to TRBJ1-1; tentatively, D is TRBD1 (6 bases). The CDR3 has 13 amino acids. Germline values: CDR1 KGHSH, CDR2 LQKENI. V was pared by 6 bases and J by 4 bases, with 12 bases between.

The rearrangement joins TRBV9 to TRBJ2-1, with 8 bases fitting TRBD1. This CDR3 contains 15 residues. J lost 7 bases, V lost 4 bases, and 10 bases had no gene match. Germline loops: CDR1 SGDLS, CDR2 YYNGEE. CDR3 sequence: CASSPAGTGHNEQFF. CDR3 nucleotides: TGTGCCAGCAGCCCGGCCGGGACAGGACATAATGAGCAGTTCTTC.

The sample holds one count of this clone. The V gene is TRBV9, the J gene TRBJ2-1, with D possibly matching TRBD2 (5 bases). Per germline, CDR1 SGDLS and CDR2 YYNGEE. The ends were cut back, 0 bases at V and 0 bases at J, with 16 bases in the middle. This CDR3 is built from 18 residues. CDR3 in DNA: TGTGCCAGCAGCGTAGCTCGCGGGTCCAGTATCTCCTACAATGAGCAGTTCTTC. Residues: CASSVARGSSISYNEQFF.

The CDR3 is CSVEGTSAWSYEQYF. The CDR3 bases are TGCAGCGTTGAAGGGACTAGCGCTTGGTCCTACGAGCAGTACTTC. The chain recombines TRBV29-1 with TRBJ2-7; TRBD2 matches 9 bases. The V segment lost 1 base and the J segment 1 base; nucleotides outside the gene matches: 5. CDR3 size: 15 residues. Germline-derived CDR1 and CDR2 are SQVTM and ANQGSEA.

This clone was found a few times. The chain carries TRBV10-3 and TRBJ2-7; possibly TRBD1 for D (6 bases). V lost 8 bases, J lost 1 base, and 15 bases lay in between. The CDR3 runs to 14 residues. Germline CDR1 reads ENHRY; CDR2 reads SYGVKD. Here the CDR3 reads CAILPPGQSYEQYF. In nucleotides, the CDR3 is TGTGCCATCCTTCCCCCGGGACAATCCTACGAGCAGTACTTC.

The CDR3, as DNA: TGTGCCAGCTCACCCCAAACAGGGGGTGAATCCTATGGCTACACCTTC. Translation: CASSPQTGGESYGYTF. The chain joins TRBV18 to TRBJ1-2, with 8 bases aligning to TRBD1. V was pared by 3 bases and J by 4 bases, with 10 bases of the junction left unmatched. The CDR3 is made up of 16 amino acids. CDR1 and CDR2 from the germline V gene are KGHSH and LQKENI.

CDR3 nucleotide sequence: TGTGCCAGTAGTAGCTGGGACTCTCCCTATGGCTACACCTTC. This encodes CASSSWDSPYGYTF. The chain combines TRBV19 with TRBJ1-2, with D possibly being TRBD1 (5 bases). Trimming cost V 4 bases and J 4 bases, with 13 bases left between them. Germline V gene lookup returns CDR1 LNHDA and CDR2 SQIVND (reference sequence). The CDR3 contains 14 residues.

The chain couples TRBV5-8 to TRBJ1-1, with TRBD1 matching 8 bases. Germline assignment: CDR1 SGHTS and CDR2 YDEGEE. V lost 4 bases, J lost 5 bases, and 7 bases stayed unmatched. The CDR3 sequence is 14 residues long. The CDR3: CASSRGTGRTEAFF. For the CDR3, the DNA is TGTGCCAGCAGCCGCGGGACAGGTCGAACTGAAGCTTTCTTT.

This chain joins TRBV28 and TRBJ1-2, with D maybe TRBD1 (5 bases). Germline V lookup: CDR1 MDHEN, CDR2 SYDVKM. Trimming took off 4 bases at V and 9 bases at J, with 30 bases between the two ends. This CDR3 is built from 18 residues. In DNA form, the CDR3 reads TGTGCCAGCAGTTATATTCTAGATAGGGGCGAGATACTTGGACGCTACACCTTC. This codes for CASSYILDRGEILGRYTF.

The chain has TRBV6-1 and TRBJ2-3; the match to TRBD2 covers 7 bases. There are 15 residues in the CDR3. V gave up 8 bases and J gave up 3 bases; unmatched junction bases: 11. Germline CDR1 reads MNHNS; CDR2 reads SASEGT. CDR3 residues: CASDQREHLTDTQYF. DNA for the CDR3: TGTGCCAGCGACCAGCGGGAACACCTAACAGATACGCAGTATTTT.

This clone has only one observation. The chain carries TRBV15 and TRBJ1-5; no clear D. CDR3 length: 15 residues. V lost 1 base to trimming and J lost 4 bases, with 11 bases between them. Germline values: CDR1 LNHNV, CDR2 YYDKDF (reference sequence). CDR3 amino acids: CATSRGINPNQPQHF. CDR3 nucleotide sequence: TGTGCCACCAGCAGAGGTATAAATCCGAATCAGCCCCAGCATTTT.

This clone was detected once. This chain links TRBV4-2 with TRBJ2-7; 7 bases match TRBD2. CDR3 size: 17 residues. Losses at the gene ends were 1 base for V and 1 base for J; bases not matched to a gene: 10. CDR1 and CDR2 (germline): LGHNA, YNFKEQ. The chain's CDR3 is CASSQAVGGSPSYEQYF. As DNA, the CDR3 is TGTGCCAGCAGCCAAGCGGTGGGGGGGAGTCCTTCCTACGAGCAGTACTTC.